A selection of T cell receptor beta chains follows, all from one sample in a study of OX40 agonist ivuxolimab in advanced cancers. Profiling relied on immunoSEQ multiplex PCR, and the TCRdb table lists in-frame clones only, not all of them. The sample records 7,000 to 8,500 clones, around 85% being singletons. The sequenced sample was CD4+ or CD8+ T cells sorted from blood, obtained in a trial of the OX40 agonist ivuxolimab. Source of these receptors: an adult with an advanced solid tumor such as melanoma, head and neck, liver or kidney cancer. Both conserved end residues are part of each CDR3. The order of the fields is V gene, J gene, clone size, D gene, CDR3 protein, CDR3 DNA. A D gene is named only where the DNA matches it firmly. Size values are once, few and many counts, or a class for expanded clones, and some rows have none.

v_gene: TRBV19; j_gene: TRBJ2-3; abundance: -; d_gene: TRBD2; CDR3aa: CASTPGSGGAVADTQYF; CDR3nt: TGTGCCAGTACTCCCGGAAGCGGGGGGGCCGTTGCAGATACGCAGTATTTT
v_gene: TRBV6-5; j_gene: TRBJ2-7; abundance: -; d_gene: -; CDR3aa: CASSYSQGYWDEQYF; CDR3nt: TGTGCCAGCAGTTACTCGCAGGGTTACTGGGACGAGCAGTACTTC
v_gene: TRBV7-2; j_gene: TRBJ1-2; abundance: -; d_gene: TRBD1; CDR3aa: CASSPDRNYGYTF; CDR3nt: TGTGCCAGCAGCCCGGACAGGAACTATGGCTACACCTTC
v_gene: TRBV27; j_gene: TRBJ1-1; abundance: -; d_gene: -; CDR3aa: CASKEGNTEAFF; CDR3nt: TGTGCCAGCAAGGAGGGGAACACTGAAGCTTTCTTT
v_gene: TRBV7-6; j_gene: TRBJ2-3; abundance: -; d_gene: -; CDR3aa: CASSSKLGTDTQYF; CDR3nt: TGTGCCAGCAGCTCGAAACTTGGGACAGATACGCAGTATTTT
v_gene: TRBV27; j_gene: TRBJ2-7; abundance: -; d_gene: -; CDR3aa: CASSQSPRDYEQYF; CDR3nt: TGTGCCAGCAGCCAATCGCCTCGGGACTACGAGCAGTACTTC
v_gene: TRBV7-9; j_gene: TRBJ2-2; abundance: -; d_gene: -; CDR3aa: CASSLAWANTGELFF; CDR3nt: TGTGCCAGCAGCTTAGCCTGGGCGAACACCGGGGAGCTGTTTTTT
v_gene: TRBV4-1; j_gene: TRBJ1-1; abundance: few; d_gene: -; CDR3aa: CASSYTLGSEAFF; CDR3nt: TGCGCCAGCAGCTACACACTGGGGTCTGAAGCTTTCTTT
v_gene: TRBV2; j_gene: TRBJ2-3; abundance: -; d_gene: TRBD2; CDR3aa: CASSHLAGETTSTDTQYF; CDR3nt: TGTGCCAGCAGTCACCTAGCGGGGGAGACAACTAGCACAGATACGCAGTATTTT
v_gene: TRBV7-9; j_gene: TRBJ2-3; abundance: -; d_gene: -; CDR3aa: CASSQEYSTDTQYF; CDR3nt: TGTGCCAGCAGCCAGGAATATAGCACAGATACGCAGTATTTT
v_gene: TRBV6-5; j_gene: TRBJ1-1; abundance: -; d_gene: TRBD1; CDR3aa: CASRSRGLTEAFF; CDR3nt: TGTGCCAGCAGGTCCAGGGGGCTCACTGAAGCTTTCTTT
v_gene: TRBV2; j_gene: TRBJ2-7; abundance: -; d_gene: TRBD2; CDR3aa: CASSETGRLYEQYF; CDR3nt: TGTGCCAGCAGCGAAACCGGGAGGCTCTACGAGCAGTACTTC
v_gene: TRBV10-3; j_gene: TRBJ1-2; abundance: -; d_gene: TRBD1; CDR3aa: CAISEAGGGYGYTF; CDR3nt: TGTGCCATCAGTGAGGCAGGGGGAGGCTATGGCTACACCTTC
v_gene: TRBV15; j_gene: TRBJ2-7; abundance: -; d_gene: -; CDR3aa: CATSTGSSYEQYF; CDR3nt: TGTGCCACCAGCACGGGCAGCTCCTACGAGCAGTACTTC
v_gene: TRBV28; j_gene: TRBJ2-2; abundance: -; d_gene: -; CDR3aa: CASRLDMSNTGELFF; CDR3nt: TGTGCCAGCAGACTAGACATGTCGAACACCGGGGAGCTGTTTTTT
v_gene: TRBV19; j_gene: TRBJ1-4; abundance: -; d_gene: TRBD1; CDR3aa: CASSILGTGRGDEKLFF; CDR3nt: TGTGCCAGTAGTATTCTAGGGACAGGTAGAGGCGATGAAAAACTGTTTTTT
v_gene: TRBV7-6; j_gene: TRBJ2-5; abundance: -; d_gene: TRBD2; CDR3aa: CASSITISGGQETQYF; CDR3nt: TGTGCCAGCAGCATCACAATATCGGGGGGTCAAGAGACCCAGTACTTC
v_gene: TRBV2; j_gene: TRBJ2-3; abundance: -; d_gene: -; CDR3aa: CASSIPREPLSDTQYF; CDR3nt: TGTGCCAGCAGTATCCCCCGGGAGCCATTGTCAGATACGCAGTATTTT
v_gene: TRBV5-1; j_gene: TRBJ2-3; abundance: -; d_gene: TRBD2; CDR3aa: CASSLTSGYTDTQYF; CDR3nt: TGCGCCAGCAGCTTGACTAGCGGATACACAGATACGCAGTATTTT
v_gene: TRBV6-1; j_gene: TRBJ2-5; abundance: -; d_gene: -; CDR3aa: CASSDWIETQYF; CDR3nt: TGTGCCAGCAGTGACTGGATAGAGACCCAGTACTTC
v_gene: TRBV4-1; j_gene: TRBJ1-3; abundance: -; d_gene: -; CDR3aa: CASSLSGSGNTIYF; CDR3nt: TGCGCCAGCAGCCTAAGTGGCTCTGGAAACACCATATATTTT
v_gene: TRBV4-1; j_gene: TRBJ2-1; abundance: -; d_gene: -; CDR3aa: CASSQFGASYNEQFF; CDR3nt: TGCGCCAGCAGCCAATTCGGGGCCTCCTACAATGAGCAGTTCTTC
v_gene: TRBV6-5; j_gene: TRBJ1-1; abundance: -; d_gene: -; CDR3aa: CASSRQATGGPEAFF; CDR3nt: TGTGCCAGCAGTCGTCAGGCTACCGGGGGCCCTGAAGCTTTCTTT
v_gene: TRBV28; j_gene: TRBJ2-2; abundance: -; d_gene: TRBD1; CDR3aa: CASQRQGSGELFF; CDR3nt: TGTGCCAGCCAAAGACAGGGATCCGGGGAGCTGTTTTTT
v_gene: TRBV9; j_gene: TRBJ2-5; abundance: -; d_gene: TRBD1; CDR3aa: CASSLGDRLYETQYF; CDR3nt: TGTGCCAGCAGCCTCGGGGACAGGCTGTATGAGACCCAGTACTTC
v_gene: TRBV5-4; j_gene: TRBJ1-6; abundance: -; d_gene: -; CDR3aa: CASSLGPNSPLHF; CDR3nt: TGTGCCAGCAGCTTGGGGCCGAATTCACCCCTCCACTTT
v_gene: TRBV6-1; j_gene: TRBJ1-5; abundance: -; d_gene: TRBD1; CDR3aa: CASSKDREQFEPQHF; CDR3nt: TGTGCCAGCAGCAAGGACAGGGAGCAATTTGAGCCCCAGCATTTT
v_gene: TRBV5-1; j_gene: TRBJ2-3; abundance: -; d_gene: -; CDR3aa: CASSFAARTDTQYF; CDR3nt: TGCGCCAGCAGCTTTGCAGCACGCACAGATACGCAGTATTTT